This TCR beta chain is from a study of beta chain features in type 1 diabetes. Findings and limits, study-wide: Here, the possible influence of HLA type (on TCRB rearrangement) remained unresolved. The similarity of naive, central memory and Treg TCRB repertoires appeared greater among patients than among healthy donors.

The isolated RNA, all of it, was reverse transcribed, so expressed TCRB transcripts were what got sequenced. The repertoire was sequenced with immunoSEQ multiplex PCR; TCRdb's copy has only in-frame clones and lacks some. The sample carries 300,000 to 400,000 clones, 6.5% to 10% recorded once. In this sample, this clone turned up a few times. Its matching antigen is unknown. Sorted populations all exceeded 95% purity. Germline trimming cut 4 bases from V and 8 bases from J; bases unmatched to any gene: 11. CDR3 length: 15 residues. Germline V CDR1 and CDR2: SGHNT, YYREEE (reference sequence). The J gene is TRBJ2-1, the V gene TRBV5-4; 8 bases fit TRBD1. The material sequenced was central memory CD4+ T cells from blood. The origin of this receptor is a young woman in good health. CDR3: CASSLSGGWVDEQFF. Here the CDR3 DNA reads TGTGCCAGCAGCCTTTCAGGGGGCTGGGTCGATGAGCAGTTCTTC.